This record looks at one T cell receptor (beta chain) sequence and its context. As yet, its antigen is unknown. Germline CDR1 and CDR2: SGDLS and YYNGEE. The CDR3 is 14 residues long. Trimming took 2 bases from V and 4 from J, leaving 11 bases between them. Sequencing was performed with immunoSEQ multiplex PCR; in TCRdb, only in-frame clones are kept and a portion is missing. The sample records fewer than 40,000 clones, roughly 87% being singletons. The sample is drawn from a study of T cells in localized non-small cell lung cancer. General study points: The appearance of a median about 60 of the top 100 tumor clones was seen in adjacent lung. The highest T cell clonality was in uninvolved adjacent lung, above tumor.

The sequence was collected from a man aged 40 to 69 with stage III lung adenocarcinoma. Sample: peripheral blood mononuclear cells, taken before any cancer treatment. The gene calls are TRBV9 and TRBJ2-3, with D possibly TRBD1 on 5 matching bases. The CDR3 DNA sequence: TGTGCCAGCAGCGTCAGCAGGGTGGCAGATACGCAGTATTTT. Its translation is CASSVSRVADTQYF.